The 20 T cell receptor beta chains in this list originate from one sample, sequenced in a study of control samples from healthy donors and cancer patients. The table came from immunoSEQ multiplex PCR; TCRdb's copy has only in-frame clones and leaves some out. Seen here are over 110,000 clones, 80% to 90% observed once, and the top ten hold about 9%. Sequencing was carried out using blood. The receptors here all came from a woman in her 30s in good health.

The CDR3 coding sequence is TGTGCCAGCTGTAGAGGGGGGAGCAATCAGCCCCAGCATTTT. The encoded protein is CASCRGGSNQPQHF. V is TRBV6-5 and J is TRBJ1-5; D is possibly TRBD1 (6 bases). The CDR3 is 14 residues long. With 8 bases removed from V and 1 base from J, the gap between germline ends came to 12 bases. CDR1 MNHEY and CDR2 SVGAGI come from the germline V gene.

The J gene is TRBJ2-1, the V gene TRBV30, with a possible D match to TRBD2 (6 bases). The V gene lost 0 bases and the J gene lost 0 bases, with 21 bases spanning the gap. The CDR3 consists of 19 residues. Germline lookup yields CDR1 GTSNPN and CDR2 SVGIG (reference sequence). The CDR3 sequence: CAWSVNLMGTFRSYNEQFF. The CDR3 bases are TGTGCCTGGAGTGTAAACCTTATGGGGACTTTTCGCTCCTACAATGAGCAGTTCTTC.

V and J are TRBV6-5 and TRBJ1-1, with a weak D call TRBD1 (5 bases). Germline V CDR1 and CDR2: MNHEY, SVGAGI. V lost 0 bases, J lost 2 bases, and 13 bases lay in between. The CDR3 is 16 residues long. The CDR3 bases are TGTGCCAGCAGTTACTCGACGAGGGGCTCCAACACTGAAGCTTTCTTT. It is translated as CASSYSTRGSNTEAFF.

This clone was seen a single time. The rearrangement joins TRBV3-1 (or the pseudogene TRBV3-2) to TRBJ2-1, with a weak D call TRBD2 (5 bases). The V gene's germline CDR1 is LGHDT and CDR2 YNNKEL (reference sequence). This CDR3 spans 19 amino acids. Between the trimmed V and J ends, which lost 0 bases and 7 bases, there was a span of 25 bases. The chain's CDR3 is CASSQDYRLETIWGNEQFF. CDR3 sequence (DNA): TGTGCCAGCAGCCAAGATTACCGCCTGGAGACTATATGGGGAAATGAGCAGTTCTTC.

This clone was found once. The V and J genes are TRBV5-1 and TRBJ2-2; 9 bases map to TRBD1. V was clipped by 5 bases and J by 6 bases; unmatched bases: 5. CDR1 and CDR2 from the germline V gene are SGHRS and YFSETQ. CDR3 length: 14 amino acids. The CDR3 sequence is CASRNTGGPGELFF. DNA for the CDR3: TGCGCCAGCAGGAACACAGGGGGCCCCGGGGAGCTGTTTTTT.

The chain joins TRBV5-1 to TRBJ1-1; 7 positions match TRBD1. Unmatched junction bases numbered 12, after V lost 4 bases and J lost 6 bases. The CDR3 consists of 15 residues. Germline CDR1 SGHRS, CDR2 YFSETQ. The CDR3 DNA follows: TGCGCCAGCAGCCGTGCAAACAGGGGAGTGGCTGAAGCTTTCTTT. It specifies CASSRANRGVAEAFF.

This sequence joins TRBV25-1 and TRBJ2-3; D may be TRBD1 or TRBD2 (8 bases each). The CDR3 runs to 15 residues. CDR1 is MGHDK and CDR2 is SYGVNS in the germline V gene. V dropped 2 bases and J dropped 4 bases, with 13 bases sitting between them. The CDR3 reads CASSEVAGQADTQYF. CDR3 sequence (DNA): TGTGCCAGCAGTGAAGTAGCGGGACAGGCAGATACGCAGTATTTT.

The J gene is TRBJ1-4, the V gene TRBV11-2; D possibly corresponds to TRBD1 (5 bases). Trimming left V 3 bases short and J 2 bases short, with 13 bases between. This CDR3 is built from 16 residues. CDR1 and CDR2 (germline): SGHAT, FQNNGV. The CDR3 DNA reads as TGTGCCAGCAGCTTGGGACGCATGGCGACTAATGAAAAACTGTTTTTT. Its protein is CASSLGRMATNEKLFF.

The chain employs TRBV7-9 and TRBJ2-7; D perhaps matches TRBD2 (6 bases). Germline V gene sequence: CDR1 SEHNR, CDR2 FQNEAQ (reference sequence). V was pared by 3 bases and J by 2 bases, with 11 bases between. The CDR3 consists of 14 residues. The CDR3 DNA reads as TGTGCCAGCAGCTTGGGGACTGGGACCTACGAGCAGTACTTC. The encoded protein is CASSLGTGTYEQYF.

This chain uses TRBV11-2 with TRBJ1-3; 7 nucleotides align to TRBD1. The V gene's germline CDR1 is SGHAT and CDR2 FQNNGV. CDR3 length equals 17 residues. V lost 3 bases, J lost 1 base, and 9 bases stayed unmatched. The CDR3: CASSFNGGTVSGNTIYF. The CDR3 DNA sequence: TGTGCCAGCAGCTTTAATGGGGGGACAGTATCTGGAAACACCATATATTTT.

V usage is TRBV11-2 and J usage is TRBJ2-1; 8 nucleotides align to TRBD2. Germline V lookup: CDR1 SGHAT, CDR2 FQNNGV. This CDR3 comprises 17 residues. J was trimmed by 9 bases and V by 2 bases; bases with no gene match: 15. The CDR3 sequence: CASSLSRSSGSSSEQFF. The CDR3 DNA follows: TGTGCCAGCAGCTTAAGCAGGTCCAGCGGGAGCAGTAGTGAGCAGTTCTTC.

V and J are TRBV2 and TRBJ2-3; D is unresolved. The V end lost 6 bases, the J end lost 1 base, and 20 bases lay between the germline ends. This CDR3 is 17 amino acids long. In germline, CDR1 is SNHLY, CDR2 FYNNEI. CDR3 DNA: TGTGCCAGCAGGCCCTCCACCGGCGCTCTTGGCACAGATACGCAGTATTTT. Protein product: CASRPSTGALGTDTQYF.

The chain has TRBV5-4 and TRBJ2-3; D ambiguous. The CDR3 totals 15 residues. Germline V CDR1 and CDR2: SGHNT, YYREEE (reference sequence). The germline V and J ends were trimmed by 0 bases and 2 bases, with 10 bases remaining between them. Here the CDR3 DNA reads TGTGCCAGCAGCTTGGGAGTGGACCCCACAGATACGCAGTATTTT. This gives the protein CASSLGVDPTDTQYF. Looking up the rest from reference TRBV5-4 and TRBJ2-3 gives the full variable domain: ETGVTQSPTHLIKTRGQQVTLRCSSQSGHNTVSWYQQALGQGPQFIFQYYREEENGRGNFPPRFSGLQFPNYSSELNVNALELDDSALYLCASSLGVDPTDTQYFGPGTRLTVL.

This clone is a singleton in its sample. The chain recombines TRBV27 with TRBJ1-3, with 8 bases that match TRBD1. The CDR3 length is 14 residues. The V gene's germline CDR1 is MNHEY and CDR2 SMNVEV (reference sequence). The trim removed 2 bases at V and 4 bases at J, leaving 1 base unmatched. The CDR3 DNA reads TGTGCCAGCAGTTTACAGGGGGCCGGAAACACCATATATTTT. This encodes CASSLQGAGNTIYF.

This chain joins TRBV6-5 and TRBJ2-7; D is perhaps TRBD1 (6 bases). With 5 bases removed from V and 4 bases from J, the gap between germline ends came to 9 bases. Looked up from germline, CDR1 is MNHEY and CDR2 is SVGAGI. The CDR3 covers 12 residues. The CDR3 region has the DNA TGTGCCAGCAGTAAGGACAGTTACGAGCAGTACTTC. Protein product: CASSKDSYEQYF.

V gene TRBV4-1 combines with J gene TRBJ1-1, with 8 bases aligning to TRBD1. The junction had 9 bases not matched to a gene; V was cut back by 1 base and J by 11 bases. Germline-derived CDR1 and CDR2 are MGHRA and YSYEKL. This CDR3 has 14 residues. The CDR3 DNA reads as TGCGCCAGCAGCCAAGGGACAGGGACCGGTGGGGCTTTCTTT. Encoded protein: CASSQGTGTGGAFF.

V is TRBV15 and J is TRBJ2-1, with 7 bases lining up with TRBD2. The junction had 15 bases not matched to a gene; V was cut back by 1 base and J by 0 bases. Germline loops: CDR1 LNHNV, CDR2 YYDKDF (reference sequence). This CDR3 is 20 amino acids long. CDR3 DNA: TGTGCCACCAGCAGAGGGGGGGGAGCGGTAGCGGGCCCCTCCTACAATGAGCAGTTCTTC. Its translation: CATSRGGGAVAGPSYNEQFF.

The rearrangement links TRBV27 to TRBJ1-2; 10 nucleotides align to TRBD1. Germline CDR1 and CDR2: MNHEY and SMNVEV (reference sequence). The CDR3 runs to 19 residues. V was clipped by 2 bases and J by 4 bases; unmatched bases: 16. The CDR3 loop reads CASSLTPGTGAMTPYGYTF. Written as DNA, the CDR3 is TGTGCCAGCAGTTTAACTCCCGGGACAGGGGCTATGACCCCCTATGGCTACACCTTC.

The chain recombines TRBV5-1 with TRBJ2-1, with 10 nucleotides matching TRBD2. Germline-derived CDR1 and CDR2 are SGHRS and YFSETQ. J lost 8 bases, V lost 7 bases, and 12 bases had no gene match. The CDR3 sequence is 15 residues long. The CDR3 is CASGPLAGGVDEQFF. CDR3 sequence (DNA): TGCGCCAGCGGCCCCTTAGCGGGAGGTGTAGATGAGCAGTTCTTC. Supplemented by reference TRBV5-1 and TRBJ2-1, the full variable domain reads KAGVTQTPRYLIKTRGQQVTLSCSPISGHRSVSWYQQTPGQGLQFLFEYFSETQRNKGNFPGRFSGRQFSNSRSEMNVSTLELGDSALYLCASGPLAGGVDEQFFGPGTRLTVL.

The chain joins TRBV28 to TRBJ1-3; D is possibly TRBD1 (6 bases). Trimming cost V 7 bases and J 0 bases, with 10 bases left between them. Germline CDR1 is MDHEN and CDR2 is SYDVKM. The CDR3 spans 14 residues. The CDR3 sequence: CASTPDSSGNTIYF. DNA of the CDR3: TGTGCCAGCACCCCGGACAGCTCTGGAAACACCATATATTTT.